This T cell receptor beta chain was sequenced for a study of T cells in Graves' hyperthyroidism and ophthalmopathy. TCR beta CDR3 regions were amplified from RNA. The HTBI primer set was used in a first-round RT-PCR of the TCR CDR3. MiXCR was run by TCRdb on the multiplex PCR reads, yielding one entry per CDR3 protein. The data show hundreds of thousands of distinct CDR3 sequences, 14% to 15% seen once. From under 12 ml of fresh peripheral blood, PBMCs were isolated. The source is a man between 18 and 35 years old with Graves' ophthalmopathy. Specimen: blood.

The CDR3 reads CASSNRVGEQFF. The CDR3, as DNA: TGTGCCAGCAGCAACAGGGTCGGTGAGCAGTTCTTC. The V gene is TRBV6-1, the J gene TRBJ2-1; D is possibly TRBD1 (6 bases). With 6 bases removed from V and 9 bases from J, the gap between germline ends came to 12 bases. Germline lookup yields CDR1 MNHNS and CDR2 SASEGT. The CDR3 loop spans 12 amino acids.